This entry lists 29 T cell receptor beta chains sequenced from one sample in a study of blood T cell repertoires in COVID-19. Sequenced by immunoSEQ multiplex PCR; TCRdb stores in-frame clones only, minus some. The sample lists 190,000 or so clones; about 84% were seen once. Sequences were obtained from PBMCs or T cells enriched from blood (not recorded which). These receptors came from a woman aged 25 to 39 who had recovered from COVID-19.

This clone appeared once. The J gene is TRBJ1-2, the V gene TRBV5-4; the match to TRBD1 covers 10 bases. Per the germline V gene, CDR1 is SGHNT and CDR2 is YYREEE (reference sequence). The CDR3 is 16 amino acids. V lost 4 bases to trimming and J lost 6 bases; unmatched junction nucleotides: 12. CDR3 in amino acids: CASSQIGDRGRDGYTF. DNA for the CDR3: TGTGCCAGCAGCCAGATCGGTGACAGGGGGCGCGATGGCTACACCTTC.

This CDR3 is CASSLGGRAYEQYF. The CDR3 DNA sequence: TGTGCCAGCAGCTTAGGTGGGAGGGCCTACGAGCAGTACTTC. The chain joins TRBV7-9 to TRBJ2-7, with 7 positions matching TRBD2. J lost 2 bases, V lost 1 base, and 2 bases had no gene match. The CDR3 runs to 14 residues. CDR1 and CDR2 (germline): SEHNR, FQNEAQ (reference sequence).

V and J are TRBV10-3 and TRBJ2-7; 7 bases match TRBD1. CDR3 length: 13 amino acids. The junction had 2 bases not matched to a gene; V was cut back by 4 bases and J by 2 bases. Germline V lookup: CDR1 ENHRY, CDR2 SYGVKD. The CDR3 reads CAISGGQTYEQYF. The CDR3 DNA sequence: TGTGCCATCAGTGGGGGACAGACCTACGAGCAGTACTTC.

V is TRBV18 and J is TRBJ2-2, with D possibly matching TRBD2 (5 bases). CDR1 and CDR2 (germline): KGHSH, LQKENI. Trimming removed 5 bases at V and 5 bases at J, with 15 bases between. This CDR3 contains 15 residues. The chain's CDR3 is CASSGGEIYTGELFF. The CDR3 DNA reads as TGTGCCAGCTCAGGAGGAGAAATTTATACCGGGGAGCTGTTTTTT. The whole variable domain, remainder taken from reference TRBV18 and TRBJ2-2, is NAGVMQNPRHLVRRRGQEARLRCSPMKGHSHVYWYRQLPEEGLKFMVYLQKENIIDESGMPKERFSAEFPKEGPSILRIQQVVRGDSAAYFCASSGGEIYTGELFFGEGSRLTVL.

The V call is TRBV25-1, the J call TRBJ1-3, with TRBD1 identical over 8 bases. V lost 4 bases to trimming and J lost 0 bases; unmatched junction nucleotides: 2. Germline loops: CDR1 MGHDK, CDR2 SYGVNS. CDR3 length: 15 residues. CDR3 nucleotides: TGTGCCAGCAGTGCCACAGGGGGCTCTGGAAACACCATATATTTT. Amino acid sequence: CASSATGGSGNTIYF. The whole variable domain, remainder taken from reference TRBV25-1 and TRBJ1-3, is EADIYQTPRYLVIGTGKKITLECSQTMGHDKMYWYQQDPGMELHLIHYSYGVNSTEKGDLSSESTVSRIRTEHFPLTLESARPSHTSQYLCASSATGGSGNTIYFGEGSWLTVV.

This chain connects TRBV28 to TRBJ2-3, with 11 bases that match TRBD2. CDR3 length: 18 amino acids. V shed 6 bases and J 6 bases; nucleotides not matched to a gene: 17. The V gene's germline CDR1 is MDHEN and CDR2 SYDVKM. CDR3 coding DNA: TGTGCCAGCAGCCCCATCCGACTAGCGGGACTTCGTAAGGATACGCAGTATTTT. It is translated as CASSPIRLAGLRKDTQYF.

The chain combines TRBV19 with TRBJ2-7; D might be TRBD2 (5 bases). Germline lookup yields CDR1 LNHDA and CDR2 SQIVND (reference sequence). Trimming left V 4 bases short and J 2 bases short, with 12 bases between. CDR3 size: 14 residues. The CDR3, as DNA: TGTGCCAGTAGTACCATAGCGCTTACCTACGAGCAGTACTTC. Its translation is CASSTIALTYEQYF. Full variable domain (remainder filled in from reference TRBV19 and TRBJ2-7): DGGITQSPKYLFRKEGQNVTLSCEQNLNHDAMYWYRQDPGQGLRLIYYSQIVNDFQKGDIAEGYSVSREKKESFPLTVTSAQKNPTAFYLCASSTIALTYEQYFGPGTRLTVT.

The chain uses TRBV12-3 or TRBV12-4 and TRBJ2-3; D is uncertain. The CDR3 is 13 residues long. Trimming shortened V by 5 bases and J by 5 bases, and 11 bases separated the two germline ends. CDR3 bases: TGTGCCAGCAGTCCCGACGAGGAAGATACGCAGTATTTT. Protein: CASSPDEEDTQYF.

This rearrangement joins TRBV4-1 to TRBJ1-1; possibly TRBD1 for D (6 bases). This CDR3 is 13 amino acids long. With 2 bases removed from V and 4 bases from J, the gap between germline ends came to 8 bases. From germline, CDR1 is MGHRA and CDR2 YSYEKL. CDR3 bases: TGCGCCAGCAGCCAAACAGGGACCACTGAAGCTTTCTTT. This codes for CASSQTGTTEAFF.

The chain links TRBV13 to TRBJ2-1, with TRBD2 matching 11 bases. CDR3 length: 16 residues. V lost 3 bases and J lost 4; bases outside the gene matches: 5. Germline loops: CDR1 PRHDT, CDR2 FYEKMQ (reference sequence). CDR3 nucleotide sequence: TGTGCCAGCAGCTTCATAGGGACTAGCGGTTACAATGAGCAGTTCTTC. Its protein is CASSFIGTSGYNEQFF. The full variable domain, completed using reference TRBV13 and TRBJ2-1, is AAGVIQSPRHLIKEKRETATLKCYPIPRHDTVYWYQQGPGQDPQFLISFYEKMQSDKGSIPDRFSAQQFSDYHSELNMSSLELGDSALYFCASSFIGTSGYNEQFFGPGTRLTVL.

The chain couples TRBV6-1 to TRBJ2-1; 15 bases are shared with TRBD2. This CDR3 contains 19 residues. Trimming cost V 4 bases and J 3 bases; bases outside gene matches: 10. Germline V gene lookup returns CDR1 MNHNS and CDR2 SASEGT. The CDR3 DNA sequence: TGTGCCAGCAGTGGGGGACTAGCGGGAGGATCTAGGGGCTACAATGAGCAGTTCTTC. Protein sequence: CASSGGLAGGSRGYNEQFF.

Only a few counts were recorded for this clone. The chain links TRBV6-5 to TRBJ2-3, with D possibly TRBD2 on 5 matching bases. The CDR3 runs 15 residues. CDR1 and CDR2 (germline): MNHEY, SVGAGI. Between the trimmed V and J ends, which lost 0 bases and 2 bases, there was a span of 9 bases. The CDR3 region is CASSYSAGSTDTQYF. The CDR3 DNA reads TGTGCCAGCAGTTACTCCGCGGGTTCCACAGATACGCAGTATTTT.

The chain carries TRBV30 and TRBJ2-2, with D perhaps TRBD2 (6 bases). The CDR3 contains 15 residues. CDR1 and CDR2 (germline): GTSNPN, SVGIG (reference sequence). V gave up 3 bases and J gave up 0 bases, with 11 bases separating them. CDR3 protein: CAWRGTAANTGELFF. In DNA, the CDR3 is TGTGCCTGGAGGGGGACTGCAGCGAACACCGGGGAGCTGTTTTTT.

V usage is TRBV11-2 and J usage is TRBJ2-2; D possibly corresponds to TRBD2 (5 bases). V was cut by 5 bases and J by 5 bases, with 24 bases left in between. This CDR3 is built from 18 residues. Germline assignment: CDR1 SGHAT and CDR2 FQNNGV. CDR3 loop: CASSRSGGARSGTGELFF. For the CDR3, the DNA is TGTGCCAGCAGCCGCTCGGGCGGAGCCCGGTCGGGGACCGGGGAGCTGTTTTTT.

The rearrangement links TRBV27 to TRBJ2-7; D may be TRBD2 (5 bases). The V gene lost 5 bases and the J gene lost 5 bases, with 13 bases spanning the gap. There are 13 residues in the CDR3. Germline V gene sequence: CDR1 MNHEY, CDR2 SMNVEV (reference sequence). The CDR3 bases are TGTGCCAGCAGTAAAAGCGGAGGAGACGAGCAGTACTTC. Protein product: CASSKSGGDEQYF.

This clone occurred once. The J gene is TRBJ2-7, the V gene TRBV25-1, with D perhaps TRBD1 (6 bases). Germline lookup yields CDR1 MGHDK and CDR2 SYGVNS. Trimming removed 2 bases at V and 3 bases at J, with 20 bases between. The CDR3 runs to 17 residues. The CDR3 spells CASSEVGWRTESYEQYF. The CDR3, as DNA: TGTGCCAGCAGTGAAGTTGGGTGGAGGACAGAAAGCTACGAGCAGTACTTC.

The chain has TRBV18 and TRBJ1-2, with TRBD1 matching 7 bases. This CDR3 spans 14 amino acids. Trimming removed 5 bases from V and 3 bases from J; junction bases left unmatched: 6. From germline, CDR1 is KGHSH and CDR2 LQKENI. The CDR3 spells CASSTGTVDYGYTF. The CDR3 bases are TGTGCCAGCTCAACCGGGACAGTCGACTATGGCTACACCTTC. Full variable domain (remainder filled in from reference TRBV18 and TRBJ1-2): NAGVMQNPRHLVRRRGQEARLRCSPMKGHSHVYWYRQLPEEGLKFMVYLQKENIIDESGMPKERFSAEFPKEGPSILRIQQVVRGDSAAYFCASSTGTVDYGYTFGSGTRLTVV.

The gene calls are TRBV28 and TRBJ1-5; weak D call: TRBD1 (6 bases). CDR3 length: 12 amino acids. Trimming shortened V by 5 bases and J by 5 bases, and 7 bases separated the two germline ends. The V gene's germline CDR1 is MDHEN and CDR2 SYDVKM. In DNA, the CDR3 is TGTGCCAGCAGTCCAGGGGATCAGCCCCAGCATTTT. This translates into CASSPGDQPQHF.

The chain joins TRBV30 to TRBJ1-5; no definite D call. Germline lookup yields CDR1 GTSNPN and CDR2 SVGIG (reference sequence). The CDR3 has 12 amino acids. The V end was cut by 3 bases, the J end by 4 bases, with 7 bases between. The CDR3 loop is CAWSPPNQPQHF. In DNA, the CDR3 is TGTGCCTGGAGCCCCCCTAATCAGCCCCAGCATTTT.

Here the CDR3 reads CASSQESRGLEKLFF. The CDR3 nucleotides are TGTGCCAGCAGCCAAGAAAGCAGGGGGCTTGAAAAACTGTTTTTT. This chain joins TRBV4-2 and TRBJ1-4; 8 bases match TRBD1. From germline, CDR1 is LGHNA and CDR2 YNFKEQ. This CDR3 has 15 residues. V lost 0 bases and J lost 7; bases outside the gene matches: 4.

The gene calls are TRBV28 and TRBJ1-1, with TRBD1 identical over 7 bases. The CDR3 has 14 amino acids. Germline values: CDR1 MDHEN, CDR2 SYDVKM. V lost 6 bases to trimming and J lost 0 bases; unmatched junction nucleotides: 4. The CDR3 DNA reads TGTGCCAGCAGAACAGGGGTCATGAACACTGAAGCTTTCTTT. It is translated as CASRTGVMNTEAFF.

V usage is TRBV7-3 and J usage is TRBJ2-7, with 12 bases matching TRBD1. V trimming: 4 bases; J trimming: 4 bases; junction bases outside the gene matches: 5. This CDR3 region has 15 residues. The germline gives CDR1 SGHTA, CDR2 FQGTGA. The CDR3 DNA is TGTGCCAGCAGCTCGGGACAGGGGGCGTTTTACGAGCAGTACTTC. Its protein product is CASSSGQGAFYEQYF. Drawing the rest from reference TRBV7-3 and TRBJ2-7, the complete variable domain is GAGVSQTPSNKVTEKGKYVELRCDPISGHTALYWYRQSLGQGPEFLIYFQGTGAADDSGLPNDRFFAVRPEGSVSTLKIQRTERGDSAVYLCASSSGQGAFYEQYFGPGTRLTVT.

This rearrangement joins TRBV6-1 to TRBJ1-1, with D unresolved. V lost 0 bases and J lost 1, with 9 bases in between. The CDR3 totals 15 residues. CDR1 and CDR2 from the germline V gene are MNHNS and SASEGT. The DNA of the CDR3 is TGTGCCAGCAGTGAAGCGGCGGAGTCGAACACTGAAGCTTTCTTT. Amino acid sequence: CASSEAAESNTEAFF.

The chain uses TRBV24-1 and TRBJ2-5, with 9 bases aligning to TRBD1. The CDR3 contains 15 residues. The trim removed 3 bases at V and 1 base at J, leaving 2 bases unmatched. Germline assignment: CDR1 KGHDR and CDR2 SFDVKD. CDR3 DNA: TGTGCCACCAGTGATCCGGGACAGGGCCAAGAGACCCAGTACTTC. As protein: CATSDPGQGQETQYF.

The chain recombines TRBV28 with TRBJ2-2; 9 positions agree with TRBD1. The germline V gene encodes CDR1 MDHEN and CDR2 SYDVKM. The CDR3 covers 20 residues. Germline trimming cut 7 bases from V and 6 bases from J; bases unmatched to any gene: 24. CDR3 nucleotides: TGTGCCAGCACCCCACATCGGGGACAGGGTACCTACCTGGGGCCCGGGGAGCTGTTTTTT. Translated, it gives CASTPHRGQGTYLGPGELFF.

The V and J genes are TRBV29-1 and TRBJ1-1, with TRBD1 matching 7 bases. V was clipped by 7 bases and J by 1 base; unmatched bases: 6. The CDR3 is 13 residues long. Per germline, CDR1 SQVTM and CDR2 ANQGSEA. CDR3 amino acids: CSALGTANTEAFF. The CDR3 coding sequence is TGCAGCGCCCTAGGGACAGCGAACACTGAAGCTTTCTTT.

The chain links TRBV28 to TRBJ2-4, with a possible D match to TRBD2 (5 bases). CDR1 is MDHEN and CDR2 is SYDVKM in the germline V gene. CDR3 length: 16 residues. Trimming removed 6 bases from V and 7 bases from J, with 22 bases in between. CDR3 nucleotides: TGTGCCAGCAGCCCCGCCAAGCGGCCAAACTCCAACATTCAGTACTTC. Residues: CASSPAKRPNSNIQYF.

CDR3 protein: CSASGGQERFYEQYF. Here the CDR3 DNA reads TGCAGTGCTAGTGGGGGACAGGAGAGGTTTTACGAGCAGTACTTC. The chain employs TRBV20-1 and TRBJ2-7; 8 bases fit TRBD1. V gave up 3 bases and J gave up 4 bases; unmatched junction bases: 11. The CDR3 extends over 15 amino acids. CDR1 is DFQATT and CDR2 is SNEGSKA in the germline V gene (reference sequence).

This chain joins TRBV6-4 and TRBJ1-2, with TRBD1 identical over 8 bases. The V gene end was trimmed by 2 bases and the J gene end by 5 bases; junction bases not matched to a gene: 4. The CDR3 has 14 amino acids. Germline loops: CDR1 MRHNA, CDR2 SNTAGT. The CDR3 loop is CASSDGRTGYGYTF. CDR3 DNA sequence: TGTGCCAGCAGTGACGGCCGGACAGGGTATGGCTACACCTTC.